This TCR beta chain was sequenced during a study of cytomegalovirus exposure and HLA in healthy donors. General observations from the study: An Asian-associated ancestry cluster reportedly showed fewer N-insertions than the approximately 620-donor mean in a later analysis.

The length of the CDR3 is 12 residues. V shed 7 bases and J shed 5 bases, with 11 bases lying between them. Per germline, CDR1 LNHDA and CDR2 SQIVND (reference sequence). As regards this clone: The target antigen is unknown.

Primers for the PCR totalled 60 Vbeta and 13 Jbeta. Method: immunoSEQ multiplex PCR; TCRdb's copy keeps in-frame clones and lacks some. The sample lists under 100,000 clones, roughly 80% seen once, with roughly 2% in the top ten. The V and J genes are TRBV19 and TRBJ2-5; unclear D gene. The sequence derives from a boy aged 5-17 years in good health and CMV-seronegative. Sequences were obtained from PBMCs. The CDR3 loop is CASTSVGETQYF. In DNA form, the CDR3 reads TGTGCCAGTACCTCGGTCGGGGAGACCCAGTACTTC.